Each of the 24 T cell receptor beta chains below was sequenced from the same sample in a study of cytomegalovirus exposure and HLA in healthy donors. Primers: 60 Vbeta forward and 13 Jbeta reverse. TCRdb's copy holds only in-frame clones and misses some; the assay was immunoSEQ multiplex PCR. Altogether about 170,000 clones are present, around three quarters being singletons, with the ten largest covering 1%. Sequenced: PBMCs. The source is a woman aged 50 to 60 in good health and CMV-seropositive.

The chain joins TRBV28 to TRBJ2-7; possible D gene TRBD1, 6 bases. The CDR3 covers 16 residues. From germline, CDR1 is MDHEN and CDR2 SYDVKM. With 2 bases removed from V and 0 bases from J, the gap between germline ends came to 14 bases. Here the CDR3 reads CASSLQGTLSSYEQYF. CDR3 nucleotide sequence: TGTGCCAGCAGTTTACAGGGGACCCTGAGCTCCTACGAGCAGTACTTC.

This rearrangement joins TRBV5-1 to TRBJ1-1; no definite D call. Germline V gene data show CDR1 as SGHRS and CDR2 as YFSETQ. The ends were cut back, 2 bases at V and 1 base at J, with 9 bases in the middle. This CDR3 contains 14 residues. The CDR3 region is CASSLLTGNTEAFF. The CDR3 DNA is TGCGCCAGCAGCTTACTCACGGGGAACACTGAAGCTTTCTTT.

This chain uses TRBV19 with TRBJ2-2; no clear D. Germline V CDR1 and CDR2: LNHDA, SQIVND (reference sequence). The CDR3 runs to 13 residues. Between the trimmed V and J ends, which lost 4 bases and 1 base, there was a span of 4 bases. CDR3 DNA: TGTGCCAGTAGTACAAAGAACACCGGGGAGCTGTTTTTT. Translation: CASSTKNTGELFF. The full variable domain, its missing parts supplied by reference TRBV19 and TRBJ2-2, is DGGITQSPKYLFRKEGQNVTLSCEQNLNHDAMYWYRQDPGQGLRLIYYSQIVNDFQKGDIAEGYSVSREKKESFPLTVTSAQKNPTAFYLCASSTKNTGELFFGEGSRLTVL.

This rearrangement joins TRBV7-2 to TRBJ2-2, with D perhaps matching TRBD1 (5 bases). The CDR3 runs to 13 residues. Germline-derived CDR1 and CDR2 are SGHTA and FQGNSA. V lost 5 bases, J lost 5 bases, and 9 bases lay in between. The CDR3 sequence is CASSLQGTGELFF. CDR3 nucleotides: TGTGCCAGCAGCCTCCAGGGTACCGGGGAGCTGTTTTTT. The whole variable domain, filled in from reference TRBV7-2 and TRBJ2-2, reads GAGVSQSPSNKVTEKGKDVELRCDPISGHTALYWYRQSLGQGLEFLIYFQGNSAPDKSGLPSDRFSAERTGGSVSTLTIQRTQQEDSAVYLCASSLQGTGELFFGEGSRLTVL.

The chain links TRBV4-1 to TRBJ1-5, with 7 bases matching TRBD1. V shed 6 bases, J shed 7 bases, and the junction held 12 bases outside the gene matches. The V gene's germline CDR1 is MGHRA and CDR2 YSYEKL. The CDR3 totals 15 residues. CDR3 coding DNA: TGCGCCAGCAGTCGCGACAGGGATATTAGACAGCCCCAGCATTTT. Its translation: CASSRDRDIRQPQHF.

This clone was seen a few times. This chain joins TRBV23-1 and TRBJ2-2; 9 bases are a match to TRBD1. TRBV23-1 belongs to the ORF category, with a function that is uncertain. V shed 4 bases, J shed 5 bases, and the junction held 11 bases outside the gene matches. The CDR3 extends over 17 amino acids. The CDR3 sequence is CASSPISGQGCTGELFF. As DNA, the CDR3 is TGCGCCAGCAGTCCGATCTCGGGACAGGGATGTACCGGGGAGCTGTTTTTT.

This chain connects TRBV11-1 to TRBJ2-7; D is possibly TRBD1 (5 bases). The CDR3 is made up of 15 amino acids. Trimming stripped 6 bases from V and 5 bases from J, with 20 bases between. CDR1 is SGHAT, CDR2 FQDESV, per germline (reference sequence). CDR3 in DNA: TGTGCCAGCAGTCACAAAGGACAAAAAGACCACGAGCAGTACTTC. This sequence encodes CASSHKGQKDHEQYF. The whole variable domain, remainder taken from reference TRBV11-1 and TRBJ2-7, is EAEVAQSPRYKITEKSQAVAFWCDPISGHATLYWYRQILGQGPELLVQFQDESVVDDSQLPKDRFSAERLKGVDSTLKIQPAELGDSAMYLCASSHKGQKDHEQYFGPGTRLTVT.

A few counts support this clone. V is TRBV30 and J is TRBJ1-2; 9 bases fit TRBD1. The CDR3 length is 14 residues. Unmatched junction bases numbered 9, after V lost 3 bases and J lost 7 bases. Germline V gene lookup returns CDR1 GTSNPN and CDR2 SVGIG (reference sequence). The CDR3 here is CAWSPGQGISGYTF. The CDR3 DNA sequence: TGTGCCTGGAGCCCCGGACAGGGGATCAGTGGCTACACCTTC.

CDR3 amino acids: CASSVGAPYNEQFF. Here the CDR3 DNA reads TGTGCCAGCAGCGTAGGAGCTCCCTACAATGAGCAGTTCTTC. The chain has TRBV9 and TRBJ2-1, with D unresolved. Trimming took off 0 bases at V and 2 bases at J, with 6 bases between the two ends. CDR1 and CDR2 from the germline V gene are SGDLS and YYNGEE. This CDR3 is 14 amino acids long.

The J gene is TRBJ2-3, the V gene TRBV9; D is perhaps TRBD2 (5 bases). Germline CDR1 SGDLS, CDR2 YYNGEE. Trimming cost V 0 bases and J 0 bases, with 8 bases left between them. This CDR3 region has 15 residues. This CDR3 reads CASSVAGGSTDTQYF. The CDR3 bases are TGTGCCAGCAGCGTAGCGGGCGGGAGCACAGATACGCAGTATTTT.

This rearrangement joins TRBV7-2 to TRBJ1-3, with D possibly TRBD1 on 5 matching bases. The CDR3 runs to 16 residues. Trimming stripped 3 bases from V and 0 bases from J, with 12 bases between. Germline V gene data show CDR1 as SGHTA and CDR2 as FQGNSA. The CDR3 region is CASSFLQGYSGNTIYF. CDR3 DNA: TGTGCCAGCAGCTTTCTCCAGGGCTACTCTGGAAACACCATATATTTT.

V is TRBV5-4 and J is TRBJ1-2; 11 bases are a match to TRBD1. Trimming removed 3 bases from V and 9 bases from J; junction bases left unmatched: 7. CDR1 and CDR2 from the germline V gene are SGHNT and YYREEE (reference sequence). CDR3 size: 14 residues. The CDR3 here is CASSSPGQGVRYTF. CDR3 coding DNA: TGTGCCAGCAGCTCTCCGGGACAGGGGGTTCGCTACACCTTC.

This clone was found once. The gene calls are TRBV5-1 and TRBJ1-1; possibly TRBD1 for D (6 bases). The CDR3 contains 14 residues. V lost 5 bases, J lost 3 bases, and 14 bases lay in between. From germline, CDR1 is SGHRS and CDR2 YFSETQ. CDR3 amino acids: CASRTGRDHTEAFF. CDR3 sequence (DNA): TGCGCCAGCAGGACAGGCCGGGACCACACTGAAGCTTTCTTT.

J is TRBJ1-5 and V is TRBV18; no firm D call. Trimming took 3 bases from V and 5 from J, leaving 11 bases between them. The length of the CDR3 is 14 residues. Germline CDR1 and CDR2: KGHSH and LQKENI. The CDR3 DNA reads TGTGCCAGCTCACCGCCCGGGTGGGATCAGCCCCAGCATTTT. It is translated as CASSPPGWDQPQHF. The whole variable domain, filled in from reference TRBV18 and TRBJ1-5, reads NAGVMQNPRHLVRRRGQEARLRCSPMKGHSHVYWYRQLPEEGLKFMVYLQKENIIDESGMPKERFSAEFPKEGPSILRIQQVVRGDSAAYFCASSPPGWDQPQHFGDGTRLSIL.

This sequence joins TRBV19 and TRBJ1-1; D is unresolved. CDR1 and CDR2 (germline): LNHDA, SQIVND (reference sequence). Trimming took off 1 base at V and 1 base at J, with 10 bases between the two ends. The length of the CDR3 is 15 residues. DNA of the CDR3: TGTGCCAGTAGTATAGCTAGGCAGCCGAACACTGAAGCTTTCTTT. Translation: CASSIARQPNTEAFF.

The chain employs TRBV2 and TRBJ1-5; D remains ambiguous. Germline assignment: CDR1 SNHLY and CDR2 FYNNEI. This CDR3 contains 14 residues. Trimming shortened V by 5 bases and J by 11 bases, and 19 bases separated the two germline ends. The chain's CDR3 is CASSLETAISTQHF. For the CDR3, the DNA is TGTGCCAGCAGTCTCGAAACAGCAATCAGCACCCAGCATTTT.

The J gene is TRBJ2-7, the V gene TRBV7-9; 10 bases align to TRBD1. Germline V gene data show CDR1 as SEHNR and CDR2 as FQNEAQ (reference sequence). CDR3 size: 18 residues. J was trimmed by 2 bases and V by 1 base; bases with no gene match: 11. The CDR3 protein is CASSLVGDRGLFTYEQYF. CDR3 sequence (DNA): TGTGCCAGCAGCTTAGTAGGGGACAGGGGACTTTTTACCTACGAGCAGTACTTC. The whole variable domain, filled in from reference TRBV7-9 and TRBJ2-7, reads DTGVSQNPRHKITKRGQNVTFRCDPISEHNRLYWYRQTLGQGPEFLTYFQNEAQLEKSRLLSDRFSAERPKGSFSTLEIQRTEQGDSAMYLCASSLVGDRGLFTYEQYFGPGTRLTVT.

V is TRBV7-3 and J is TRBJ2-2; 8 bases line up with TRBD2. The CDR3 sequence is 15 residues long. V shed 5 bases and J 4 bases; nucleotides not matched to a gene: 6. CDR1 is SGHTA, CDR2 FQGTGA, per germline. In DNA, the CDR3 is TGTGCCAGCAGCCCTGCGGGGGGAAGCACCGGGGAGCTGTTTTTT. Translated, it gives CASSPAGGSTGELFF. Using reference TRBV7-3 and TRBJ2-2 for the parts outside the CDR3, the full variable domain is GAGVSQTPSNKVTEKGKYVELRCDPISGHTALYWYRQSLGQGPEFLIYFQGTGAADDSGLPNDRFFAVRPEGSVSTLKIQRTERGDSAVYLCASSPAGGSTGELFFGEGSRLTVL.

The chain employs TRBV6-5 and TRBJ1-1; possibly TRBD1 for D (5 bases). The CDR3 has 15 amino acids. Trimming took off 3 bases at V and 7 bases at J, with 18 bases between the two ends. Per the germline V gene, CDR1 is MNHEY and CDR2 is SVGAGI. This CDR3 reads CASSYGQGASLEAFF. CDR3 nucleotides: TGTGCCAGCAGTTATGGGCAGGGTGCGTCCCTTGAAGCTTTCTTT.

The chain is built from TRBV19 and TRBJ2-3, with D unclear. Germline V CDR1 and CDR2: LNHDA, SQIVND (reference sequence). V was trimmed by 6 bases and J by 4 bases, leaving 14 bases between them. The CDR3 runs 14 residues. The CDR3 DNA follows: TGTGCCAGTAGGGTGACAATTACTTCAGATACGCAGTATTTT. This codes for CASRVTITSDTQYF.

V and J are TRBV21-1 and TRBJ2-1; the table assigns TRBD1, which was not confirmed against the DNA. TRBV21-1 represents a pseudogene. The CDR3 length is 18 residues. The CDR3 DNA reads TGTGCCAGCACCGTCAAATGGGTAGACACAGGGAAATGGGGCGAGCAGTTCTTC. Protein product: CASTVKWVDTGKWGEQFF.

The rearrangement uses TRBV18 and TRBJ2-5, with 7 bases that match TRBD1. The CDR3 contains 13 residues. Germline assignment: CDR1 KGHSH and CDR2 LQKENI. After removal of 4 bases from V and 4 bases from J, the junction contained 3 bases not matched to a gene. The CDR3 nucleotides read TGTGCCAGCTCACTACAGGGGAGAGAGACCCAGTACTTC. Translating gives CASSLQGRETQYF.

The chain joins TRBV4-2 to TRBJ2-6; 11 bases line up with TRBD1. This CDR3 is built from 19 residues. Germline values: CDR1 LGHNA, CDR2 YNFKEQ. Germline trimming cut 4 bases from V and 0 bases from J; bases unmatched to any gene: 8. CDR3 nucleotides: TGTGCCAGCAGCCCCCAAGGGGACAGGGGGTACTCTGGGGCCAACGTCCTGACTTTC. Its protein is CASSPQGDRGYSGANVLTF.

The V and J genes are TRBV19 and TRBJ1-1; D not resolved. The germline V and J ends were trimmed by 8 bases and 3 bases, with 19 bases remaining between them. CDR1 is LNHDA and CDR2 is SQIVND in the germline V gene (reference sequence). The CDR3 length is 15 residues. DNA for the CDR3: TGTGCCAGTCTTGGAGGTGGCGGGTTGGACACTGAAGCTTTCTTT. As protein: CASLGGGGLDTEAFF.